This T cell receptor beta chain was observed in a study of cytomegalovirus exposure and HLA in healthy donors. As for the study in general: From donors who were HLA-typed, an early data release held approximately 84 million unique TCRs.

PCR used 60 Vbeta primers and 13 Jbeta primers. Only in-frame clones appear in the TCRdb table, and some are missing; sequencing was by immunoSEQ multiplex PCR. This sample has about 120,000 clones, with 70% to 80% found just once. For this clone: The antigen is not known.

Study conclusions and caveats: In a later analysis, several top co-occurrence clusters appeared linked to parvovirus B19, influenza, CMV and Epstein-Barr virus.

The CDR3 loop spans 13 amino acids. Trimming removed 3 bases from V and 2 bases from J, with 6 bases in between. The germline V gene has CDR1 MDHEN and CDR2 SYDVKM. The gene calls are TRBV28 and TRBJ2-3; D unclear. The source material was PBMCs. This clonotype was obtained from a woman between 18 and 29 years old in good health and CMV-seronegative. CDR3 amino acids: CASSFTPTDTQYF. DNA of the CDR3: TGTGCCAGCAGTTTCACACCCACAGATACGCAGTATTTT.